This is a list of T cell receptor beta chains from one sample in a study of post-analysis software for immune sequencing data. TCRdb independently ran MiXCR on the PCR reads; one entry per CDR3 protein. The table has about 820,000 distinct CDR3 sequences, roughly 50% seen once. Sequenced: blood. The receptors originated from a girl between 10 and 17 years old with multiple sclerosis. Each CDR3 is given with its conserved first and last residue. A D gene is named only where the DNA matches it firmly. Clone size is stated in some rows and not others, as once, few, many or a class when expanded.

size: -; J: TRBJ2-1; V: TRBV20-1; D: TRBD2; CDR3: CSARYSGRAYNEQFF; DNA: TGCAGTGCTAGGTATAGCGGGAGGGCCTACAATGAGCAGTTCTTC
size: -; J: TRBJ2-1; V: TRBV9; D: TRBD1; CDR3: CASSVTGALYEQFF; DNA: TGTGCCAGCAGCGTGACAGGGGCTCTCTATGAGCAGTTCTTC
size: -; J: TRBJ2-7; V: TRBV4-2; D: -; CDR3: CASSQGGGAYEQYF; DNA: TGTGCCAGCAGCCAAGGAGGGGGGGCCTACGAGCAGTACTTC
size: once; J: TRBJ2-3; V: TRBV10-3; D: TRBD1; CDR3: CAIRMTGDADTQYF; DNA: TGTGCCATCAGAATGACAGGGGACGCAGATACGCAGTATTTT
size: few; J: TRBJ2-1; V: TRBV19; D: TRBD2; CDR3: CASSFGGAGEQFF; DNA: TGTGCCAGTAGTTTCGGGGGGGCCGGTGAGCAGTTCTTC
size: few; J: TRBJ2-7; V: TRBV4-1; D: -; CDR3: CASSQERGLMSYEQYF; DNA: TGCGCCAGCAGCCAAGAAAGGGGACTGATGTCCTACGAGCAGTACTTC
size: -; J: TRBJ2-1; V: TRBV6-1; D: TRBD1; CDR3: CASSEPGQFGNEQFF; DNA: TGTGCCAGCAGTGAACCGGGACAGTTTGGCAATGAGCAGTTCTTC
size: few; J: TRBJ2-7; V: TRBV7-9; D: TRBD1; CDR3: CASSLYGRQGTSGLRGEQYF; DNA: TGTGCCAGCAGCTTATATGGGAGACAGGGGACGAGTGGGCTCCGCGGGGAGCAGTACTTC
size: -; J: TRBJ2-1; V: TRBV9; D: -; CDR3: CASSDRDYNEQFF; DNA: TGTGCCAGCAGCGACCGGGACTACAATGAGCAGTTCTTC
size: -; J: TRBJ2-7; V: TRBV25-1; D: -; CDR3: CASSESGSGSYEQYF; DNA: TGTGCCAGCAGTGAATCCGGGTCTGGGTCCTACGAGCAGTACTTC
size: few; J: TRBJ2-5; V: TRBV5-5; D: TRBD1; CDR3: CASSSRDRGQETQYF; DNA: TGTGCCAGCAGCTCCCGGGACAGGGGGCAAGAGACCCAGTACTTC
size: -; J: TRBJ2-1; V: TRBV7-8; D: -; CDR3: CASSLFHDSFF; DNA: TGTGCCAGCAGCTTGTTCCATGACTCGTTCTTC
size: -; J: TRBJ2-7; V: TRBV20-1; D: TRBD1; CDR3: CSGRDLGTGGYYEQYF; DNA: TGCAGTGGGAGGGACTTGGGAACAGGGGGATATTATGAGCAGTACTTC
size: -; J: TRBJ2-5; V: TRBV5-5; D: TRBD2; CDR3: CASSLPPGGEQYF; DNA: TGTGCCAGCAGCCTTCCGCCGGGGGGAGAGCAGTACTTC
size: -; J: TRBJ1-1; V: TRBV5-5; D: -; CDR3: CASSLAPDGNTEAFF; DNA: TGTGCCAGCAGCTTGGCCCCGGACGGGAACACTGAAGCTTTCTTT
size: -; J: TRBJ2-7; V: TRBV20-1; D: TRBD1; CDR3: CSAVGQGIYEQYF; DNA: TGCAGTGCTGTGGGACAGGGAATCTACGAGCAGTACTTC
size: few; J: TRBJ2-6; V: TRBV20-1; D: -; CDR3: CSARLPLSGANVLTF; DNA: TGCAGTGCTAGATTACCCCTTTCTGGGGCCAACGTCCTGACTTTC
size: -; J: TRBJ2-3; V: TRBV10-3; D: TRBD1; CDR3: CAISQPGTAHTDTQYF; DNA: TGTGCCATCAGTCAACCCGGGACAGCTCACACGGATACGCAGTATTTT
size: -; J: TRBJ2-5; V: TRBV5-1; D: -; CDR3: CASSPEGRNQETQYF; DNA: TGCGCCAGCAGCCCGGAGGGTCGGAACCAAGAGACCCAGTACTTC
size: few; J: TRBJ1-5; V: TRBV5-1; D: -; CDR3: CASSFGDDSNQPQHF; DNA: TGCGCCAGCAGCTTCGGGGATGATAGCAATCAGCCCCAGCATTTT
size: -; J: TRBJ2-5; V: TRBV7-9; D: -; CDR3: CASSFGDERRETQYF; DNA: TGTGCCAGCAGTTTCGGCGACGAGAGGAGGGAGACCCAGTACTTC
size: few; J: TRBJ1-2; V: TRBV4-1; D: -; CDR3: CASSQPPRGRANYGYTF; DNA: TGCGCCAGCAGCCAGCCGCCGCGAGGCAGAGCTAACTATGGCTACACCTTC
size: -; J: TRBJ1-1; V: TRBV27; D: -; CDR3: CASSLVIATEAFF; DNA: TGTGCCAGCAGTTTGGTGATTGCCACTGAAGCTTTCTTT
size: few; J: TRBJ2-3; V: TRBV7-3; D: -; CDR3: CASSLAGPDTDTQYF; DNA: TGTGCCAGCAGCTTAGCGGGTCCGGACACAGATACGCAGTATTTT
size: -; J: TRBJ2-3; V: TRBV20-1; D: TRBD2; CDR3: CSAILSGRGTDTQYF; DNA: TGCAGTGCTATTCTTAGCGGGAGAGGAACAGATACGCAGTATTTT
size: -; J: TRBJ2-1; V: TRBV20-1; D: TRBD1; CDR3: CSARPSGQGNYNEQFF; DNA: TGCAGTGCTAGGCCCTCTGGACAGGGGAACTACAATGAGCAGTTCTTC
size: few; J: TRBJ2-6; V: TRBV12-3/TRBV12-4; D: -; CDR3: CATGSSGANVLTF; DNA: TGTGCCACCGGCAGCTCTGGGGCCAACGTCCTGACTTTC
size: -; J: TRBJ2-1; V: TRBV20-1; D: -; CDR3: CSAGDPMRFGNEQFF; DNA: TGCAGTGCTGGAGATCCCATGCGGTTCGGGAATGAGCAGTTCTTC
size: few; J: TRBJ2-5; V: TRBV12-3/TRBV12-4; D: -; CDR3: CASSLVGHTKETQYF; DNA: TGTGCCAGCAGTTTAGTTGGACATACCAAAGAGACCCAGTACTTC
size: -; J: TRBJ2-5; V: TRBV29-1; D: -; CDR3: CSVGGGAGEYRYF; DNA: -
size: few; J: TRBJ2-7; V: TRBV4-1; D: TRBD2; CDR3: CASRESNAGGAYEQYF; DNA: TGCGCCAGCAGAGAATCCAACGCGGGGGGGGCCTACGAGCAGTACTTC